These 27 T cell receptor beta chains were sequenced from one sample in a study of monozygotic twins with cystic fibrosis. Profiled with immunoSEQ multiplex PCR; TCRdb holds only in-frame clones, not every one. The sample lists approximately 10,000 clones, over 98% occurring once. Specimen: blood. The receptors here all came from a girl aged 2-10 years with cystic fibrosis.

The genes are TRBV19 and TRBJ2-5, with 13 bases lining up with TRBD2. The CDR3 covers 17 residues. Germline V gene data show CDR1 as LNHDA and CDR2 as SQIVND (reference sequence). V shed 4 bases, J shed 3 bases, and the junction held 8 bases outside the gene matches. The CDR3 protein is CASSSWEGLAGEETQYF. The CDR3 nucleotides are TGTGCCAGTAGTAGTTGGGAAGGACTAGCGGGAGAAGAGACCCAGTACTTC.

The rearrangement links TRBV29-1 to TRBJ2-5; D could derive from TRBD1 or TRBD2 (5 bases each). The V gene's germline CDR1 is SQVTM and CDR2 ANQGSEA. The CDR3 runs 11 residues. Trimming shortened V by 6 bases and J by 2 bases, and 7 bases separated the two germline ends. The CDR3 is CSVGVQETQYF. CDR3 nucleotides: TGCAGCGTGGGGGTACAAGAGACCCAGTACTTC.

The V gene is TRBV15, the J gene TRBJ2-7; 9 nucleotides align to TRBD2. J lost 2 bases, V lost 0 bases, and 8 bases had no gene match. Per germline, CDR1 LNHNV and CDR2 YYDKDF (reference sequence). The CDR3 covers 17 residues. The CDR3 DNA sequence: TGTGCCACCAGCAGAGAGGTACAGACTAGCGGAGCCTACGAGCAGTACTTC. Encoded protein: CATSREVQTSGAYEQYF. Full variable domain (outside the CDR3, taken from reference TRBV15 and TRBJ2-7): DAMVIQNPRYQVTQFGKPVTLSCSQTLNHNVMYWYQQKSSQAPKLLFHYYDKDFNNEADTPDNFQSRRPNTSFCFLDIRSPGLGDTAMYLCATSREVQTSGAYEQYFGPGTRLTVT.

The CDR3 region is CASSWGPKGVGNQPQHF. The CDR3 nucleotides read TGCGCCAGCAGCTGGGGCCCAAAAGGAGTGGGCAATCAGCCCCAGCATTTT. The chain links TRBV4-1 to TRBJ1-5; D perhaps matches TRBD1 (5 bases). Deletions cut 5 bases from V and 2 bases from J, with 19 bases between. The CDR3 covers 17 residues. Germline CDR1 MGHRA, CDR2 YSYEKL.

The chain is built from TRBV5-1 and TRBJ2-7; TRBD1 or TRBD2 may be the D gene (5 bases each). Germline CDR1 SGHRS, CDR2 YFSETQ. Trimming pared 6 bases from V and 0 bases from J, leaving 16 bases between. This CDR3 region has 15 residues. The CDR3 reads CASTYRDVLSYEQYF. CDR3 nucleotide sequence: TGCGCCAGCACTTATAGGGACGTCCTCTCCTACGAGCAGTACTTC.

As DNA, the CDR3 is TGTGCCAGCAGCTTGCTTACCGGGGAGCTGTTTTTT. As protein: CASSLLTGELFF. The J gene is TRBJ2-2, the V gene TRBV11-2, with unresolved D. The CDR3 loop spans 12 amino acids. Germline V CDR1 and CDR2: SGHAT, FQNNGV. V was pared by 3 bases and J by 5 bases, with 4 bases between.

The V and J genes are TRBV10-3 and TRBJ2-1; 10 nucleotides agree with TRBD2. V shed 2 bases, J shed 1 base, and the junction held 5 bases outside the gene matches. The CDR3 has 17 residues. In germline, CDR1 is ENHRY, CDR2 SYGVKD. The CDR3 coding sequence is TGTGCCATCAGTGAGCCCCGTAGCGGGAGGTCCTACAATGAGCAGTTCTTC. Translation: CAISEPRSGRSYNEQFF.

This chain connects TRBV9 to TRBJ2-1; 9 bases fit TRBD1. CDR1 SGDLS and CDR2 YYNGEE come from the germline V gene. The trim removed 7 bases at V and 3 bases at J, leaving 8 bases unmatched. This CDR3 has 15 amino acids. CDR3 amino acids: CASALRDRVYNEQFF. CDR3 nucleotide sequence: TGTGCCAGCGCCCTCCGGGACAGGGTCTACAATGAGCAGTTCTTC. The full variable domain, in which reference TRBV9 and TRBJ2-1 provide the parts outside the CDR3, is DSGVTQTPKHLITATGQRVTLRCSPRSGDLSVYWYQQSLDQGLQFLIQYYNGEERAKGNILERFSAQQFPDLHSELNLSSLELGDSALYFCASALRDRVYNEQFFGPGTRLTVL.

The genes are TRBV2 and TRBJ1-4; possible D gene TRBD1, 5 bases. Germline CDR1 SNHLY, CDR2 FYNNEI. The CDR3 runs 15 residues. Trimming took 8 bases from V and 0 from J, leaving 13 bases between them. CDR3 coding DNA: TGTGCCAGCGTTGCATCCAGGGCAACTAATGAAAAACTGTTTTTT. The encoded protein is CASVASRATNEKLFF.

The sample holds one count of this clone. CDR3 region: CSASWGEQYF. The CDR3 DNA reads TGCAGTGCTAGTTGGGGGGAGCAGTACTTC. V and J are TRBV20-1 and TRBJ2-7; D tentatively fits TRBD1 or TRBD2 (5 bases each). The germline V gene encodes CDR1 DFQATT and CDR2 SNEGSKA (reference sequence). V gave up 3 bases and J gave up 7 bases, with 7 bases separating them. This CDR3 has 10 residues.

The rearrangement links TRBV19 to TRBJ2-3; 10 nucleotides line up with TRBD2. After removal of 2 bases from V and 2 bases from J, the junction contained 4 bases not matched to a gene. The CDR3 is 16 residues long. Per the germline V gene, CDR1 is LNHDA and CDR2 is SQIVND (reference sequence). In DNA, the CDR3 is TGTGCCAGTAGTATATTAGCGGGAGGCTTCACAGATACGCAGTATTTT. Translated: CASSILAGGFTDTQYF. The full variable domain, in which reference TRBV19 and TRBJ2-3 provide the parts outside the CDR3, is DGGITQSPKYLFRKEGQNVTLSCEQNLNHDAMYWYRQDPGQGLRLIYYSQIVNDFQKGDIAEGYSVSREKKESFPLTVTSAQKNPTAFYLCASSILAGGFTDTQYFGPGTRLTVL.

The chain recombines TRBV29-1 with TRBJ2-7; 11 nucleotides line up with TRBD2. Trimming removed 7 bases from V and 1 base from J; junction bases left unmatched: 6. This CDR3 has 14 amino acids. Germline V gene data show CDR1 as SQVTM and CDR2 as ANQGSEA. The CDR3 loop reads CSGTGTSGSYEQYF. CDR3 sequence (DNA): TGCAGCGGTACCGGGACTAGCGGATCCTACGAGCAGTACTTC.

This clone was seen once. The chain uses TRBV4-2 and TRBJ2-1; D is unclear. The CDR3 is made up of 12 amino acids. V lost 4 bases, J lost 10 bases, and 11 bases lay in between. Germline lookup yields CDR1 LGHNA and CDR2 YNFKEQ. For the CDR3, the DNA is TGTGCCAGCAGCCCCCGACTGGGAGAGCAGTTCTTC. As protein: CASSPRLGEQFF.

Here the CDR3 reads CASSQLTGVAGGDEQFF. CDR3 nucleotide sequence: TGTGCCAGCAGCCAACTAACAGGAGTAGCGGGAGGGGATGAGCAGTTCTTC. The chain uses TRBV4-2 and TRBJ2-1; 11 bases agree with TRBD2. The CDR3 runs 17 residues. Per germline, CDR1 LGHNA and CDR2 YNFKEQ. The V segment lost 2 bases and the J segment 8 bases; nucleotides outside the gene matches: 11.

J is TRBJ1-2 and V is TRBV5-1; TRBD1 agrees at 12 bases. Trimming cost V 2 bases and J 7 bases; bases outside gene matches: 6. The germline CDR1 and CDR2 sequences are SGHRS and YFSETQ. This CDR3 region has 15 residues. The CDR3 sequence is CASSFDRDRGPGYTF. In DNA form, the CDR3 reads TGCGCCAGCAGCTTCGACCGGGACAGGGGGCCTGGCTACACCTTC.

The CDR3 region has the DNA TGCAGCGTGGTAAACAGGGGCAACTATGGCTACACCTTC. It yields the protein CSVVNRGNYGYTF. The chain employs TRBV29-1 and TRBJ1-2; 7 bases are a match to TRBD1. Trimming removed 6 bases from V and 2 bases from J; junction bases left unmatched: 6. The CDR3 loop spans 13 amino acids. Germline assignment: CDR1 SQVTM and CDR2 ANQGSEA.

The chain employs TRBV19 and TRBJ2-1, with 7 bases matching TRBD2. The CDR3 covers 14 residues. J lost 10 bases, V lost 10 bases, and 16 bases had no gene match. Germline CDR1 is LNHDA and CDR2 is SQIVND (reference sequence). The CDR3: CATKGLAATEEQFF. CDR3 bases: TGTGCCACTAAAGGTCTAGCGGCTACGGAAGAGCAGTTCTTC. Full variable domain (missing parts from reference TRBV19 and TRBJ2-1): DGGITQSPKYLFRKEGQNVTLSCEQNLNHDAMYWYRQDPGQGLRLIYYSQIVNDFQKGDIAEGYSVSREKKESFPLTVTSAQKNPTAFYLCATKGLAATEEQFFGPGTRLTVL.

The gene calls are TRBV5-1 and TRBJ2-2, with TRBD2 matching 8 bases. The length of the CDR3 is 15 residues. The V gene end was trimmed by 4 bases and the J gene end by 5 bases; junction bases not matched to a gene: 7. Germline CDR1 reads SGHRS; CDR2 reads YFSETQ. CDR3 nucleotide sequence: TGCGCCAGCAGCCCCGGGACTAGTTGGACCGGGGAGCTGTTTTTT. Protein product: CASSPGTSWTGELFF.

The chain is built from TRBV7-6 and TRBJ1-1, with TRBD1 matching 8 bases. Germline CDR1 and CDR2: SGHVS and FNYEAQ. This CDR3 region has 14 residues. V trimming: 5 bases; J trimming: 5 bases; junction bases outside the gene matches: 7. The CDR3 sequence: CASSQKQGVTEAFF. In nucleotides, the CDR3 is TGTGCCAGCAGCCAGAAACAGGGGGTGACTGAAGCTTTCTTT.

This sequence joins TRBV5-6 and TRBJ2-5; TRBD2 might be the D (5 bases). This CDR3 has 13 amino acids. Trimming took 4 bases from V and 2 from J, leaving 9 bases between them. Germline CDR1 reads SGHDT; CDR2 reads YYEEEE. CDR3 region: CASSELAQETQYF. The CDR3, as DNA: TGTGCCAGCAGCGAATTAGCGCAAGAGACCCAGTACTTC.

The V call is TRBV5-1, the J call TRBJ2-7; D call uncertain. V lost 2 bases and J lost 0, with 9 bases in between. This CDR3 region has 14 residues. From germline, CDR1 is SGHRS and CDR2 YFSETQ. The DNA of the CDR3 is TGCGCCAGCAGCTTCGACGCTAGCTCCTACGAGCAGTACTTC. This gives the protein CASSFDASSYEQYF.

J is TRBJ2-3 and V is TRBV5-4; no reliable D call. Germline V lookup: CDR1 SGHNT, CDR2 YYREEE (reference sequence). V shed 0 bases and J shed 2 bases, with 13 bases lying between them. The CDR3 consists of 16 residues. In DNA form, the CDR3 reads TGTGCCAGCAGCTTGGGCGTGGTCTTCACCACAGATACGCAGTATTTT. This sequence encodes CASSLGVVFTTDTQYF.

The CDR3 DNA follows: TGTGCCAGCAGCAAAGGGGATCCCGGTGAGCAGTTCTTC. It translates to CASSKGDPGEQFF. This sequence joins TRBV21-1 and TRBJ2-1. TRBV21-1 counts as a pseudogene. This CDR3 has 13 residues.

The V and J genes are TRBV7-2 and TRBJ2-7, with D possibly TRBD2 on 6 matching bases. Trimming took 5 bases from V and 2 from J, leaving 19 bases between them. CDR1 and CDR2 (germline): SGHTA, FQGNSA. The CDR3 has 16 residues. The DNA for the CDR3 is TGTGCCAGCAGCGACTTGACTAGTTGGACCCCCTACGAGCAGTACTTC. Protein sequence: CASSDLTSWTPYEQYF. The complete variable domain, with remaining parts taken from reference TRBV7-2 and TRBJ2-7, reads GAGVSQSPSNKVTEKGKDVELRCDPISGHTALYWYRQSLGQGLEFLIYFQGNSAPDKSGLPSDRFSAERTGGSVSTLTIQRTQQEDSAVYLCASSDLTSWTPYEQYFGPGTRLTVT.

The CDR3 coding sequence is TGTGCCAGCACCTCGACTAGCGGGAGTACCCACGAGCAGTACTTC. The encoded protein is CASTSTSGSTHEQYF. The chain employs TRBV7-6 and TRBJ2-7, with 12 nucleotides matching TRBD2. Germline-derived CDR1 and CDR2 are SGHVS and FNYEAQ. The CDR3 runs to 15 residues. J lost 5 bases, V lost 7 bases, and 9 bases had no gene match.

The rearrangement joins TRBV7-9 to TRBJ1-2; no clear D gene. In germline, CDR1 is SEHNR, CDR2 FQNEAQ (reference sequence). V lost 3 bases to trimming and J lost 7 bases, with 9 bases between them. This CDR3 contains 12 residues. In DNA, the CDR3 is TGTGCCAGCAGCTTCAGACGGGGTGGCTACACCTTC. Residues: CASSFRRGGYTF. The whole variable domain, filled in from reference TRBV7-9 and TRBJ1-2, reads DTGVSQNPRHKITKRGQNVTFRCDPISEHNRLYWYRQTLGQGPEFLTYFQNEAQLEKSRLLSDRFSAERPKGSFSTLEIQRTEQGDSAMYLCASSFRRGGYTFGSGTRLTVV.

This chain links TRBV6-5 with TRBJ1-2, with D possibly TRBD1 on 5 matching bases. V was trimmed by 4 bases and J by 2 bases, leaving 11 bases between them. CDR1 and CDR2 (germline): MNHEY, SVGAGI. CDR3 size: 14 residues. CDR3 coding DNA: TGTGCCAGCAGTTCCTCGCGACAGAACTATGGCTACACCTTC. This gives the protein CASSSSRQNYGYTF.